Below are 9 T cell receptor beta chains sequenced from a single sample in a study of T cell changes during pregnancy in multiple sclerosis. Repertoires were generated with immunoSEQ multiplex PCR, while TCRdb's copy carries only in-frame clones and drops some. The table has about 77,000 clones, approximately 91% seen once; the top ten hold 1.5% to 2%. The sequenced sample was peripheral blood, obtained before pregnancy. These receptors were obtained from a female donor with multiple sclerosis, enrolled in a pregnancy study.

CDR3 loop: CASSGPGHPYEQYF. The CDR3 DNA reads as TGTGCCAGCAGTGGGCCGGGACACCCTTACGAGCAGTACTTC. The chain combines TRBV6-1 with TRBJ2-7; D may be TRBD1 (6 bases). The CDR3 has 14 residues. With 4 bases removed from V and 4 bases from J, the gap between germline ends came to 14 bases. Germline V gene sequence: CDR1 MNHNS, CDR2 SASEGT.

The gene calls are TRBV18 and TRBJ2-7, with 7 bases matching TRBD1. The germline V gene has CDR1 KGHSH and CDR2 LQKENI. Trimming took 3 bases from V and 5 from J; bases not matched to a gene: 13. This CDR3 is built from 16 residues. The CDR3 bases are TGTGCCAGCTCACCTTTCGGACAGGCGACCGGCCACGAGCAGTACTTC. The encoded protein is CASSPFGQATGHEQYF.

The V and J genes are TRBV9 and TRBJ2-7; 8 nucleotides line up with TRBD1. The J segment lost 2 bases and the V segment lost 1 base, leaving 8 bases of the junction unmatched. The CDR3 totals 16 residues. Germline lookup yields CDR1 SGDLS and CDR2 YYNGEE. CDR3 residues: CASSVTPTGEPYEQYF. The CDR3 bases are TGTGCCAGCAGCGTAACTCCGACAGGGGAGCCCTACGAGCAGTACTTC.

CDR3 sequence (DNA): TGTGCCAGTAGCCCCCGGGACAGGGTTTACGAAAAACTGTTTTTT. It codes for CASSPRDRVYEKLFF. This chain joins TRBV19 and TRBJ1-4; 9 nucleotides agree with TRBD1. V gave up 6 bases and J gave up 8 bases; unmatched junction bases: 10. There are 15 residues in the CDR3. Germline V gene lookup returns CDR1 LNHDA and CDR2 SQIVND (reference sequence). The full variable domain, rest sourced from reference TRBV19 and TRBJ1-4, is DGGITQSPKYLFRKEGQNVTLSCEQNLNHDAMYWYRQDPGQGLRLIYYSQIVNDFQKGDIAEGYSVSREKKESFPLTVTSAQKNPTAFYLCASSPRDRVYEKLFFGSGTQLSVL.

This clone was seen only once. The chain employs TRBV7-3 and TRBJ1-2; D not certain. V was shortened by 5 bases and J by 8 bases, with 15 bases between the two germline ends. This CDR3 region has 13 residues. Germline CDR1 SGHTA, CDR2 FQGTGA. The CDR3 here is CASSVPGLGGYTF. CDR3 sequence (DNA): TGTGCCAGCAGCGTCCCGGGGTTGGGAGGCTACACCTTC.

The chain has TRBV5-1 and TRBJ1-6; D is possibly TRBD1 (6 bases). V lost 4 bases and J lost 5, with 16 bases in between. The germline V gene encodes CDR1 SGHRS and CDR2 YFSETQ. The CDR3 loop spans 16 amino acids. The CDR3 nucleotides read TGCGCCAGCAGCACACACAGGGTAGGGGATAATTCACCCCTCCACTTT. Its translation is CASSTHRVGDNSPLHF.

The chain is built from TRBV11-2 and TRBJ1-2; TRBD1 aligns across 7 bases. There are 13 residues in the CDR3. The trim removed 5 bases at V and 6 bases at J, leaving 6 bases unmatched. Per germline, CDR1 SGHAT and CDR2 FQNNGV. The CDR3 region has the DNA TGTGCCAGCAGCCAGACAGGGTTGAATGGCTACACCTTC. It translates to CASSQTGLNGYTF.

The chain recombines TRBV10-3 with TRBJ1-1; D gene ambiguous. V gave up 4 bases and J gave up 1 base, with 10 bases separating them. The length of the CDR3 is 14 residues. Germline V gene data show CDR1 as ENHRY and CDR2 as SYGVKD. Here the CDR3 DNA reads TGTGCCATCAGTGGGCGGAGGTCGAACACTGAAGCTTTCTTT. As protein: CAISGRRSNTEAFF.

This sequence joins TRBV30 and TRBJ2-1; 9 bases line up with TRBD1. This CDR3 is 15 amino acids long. Germline V lookup: CDR1 GTSNPN, CDR2 SVGIG (reference sequence). The trim removed 0 bases at V and 2 bases at J, leaving 2 bases unmatched. CDR3 amino acids: CAWSVGTGTYNEQFF. In nucleotides, the CDR3 is TGTGCCTGGAGTGTAGGGACAGGGACCTACAATGAGCAGTTCTTC.